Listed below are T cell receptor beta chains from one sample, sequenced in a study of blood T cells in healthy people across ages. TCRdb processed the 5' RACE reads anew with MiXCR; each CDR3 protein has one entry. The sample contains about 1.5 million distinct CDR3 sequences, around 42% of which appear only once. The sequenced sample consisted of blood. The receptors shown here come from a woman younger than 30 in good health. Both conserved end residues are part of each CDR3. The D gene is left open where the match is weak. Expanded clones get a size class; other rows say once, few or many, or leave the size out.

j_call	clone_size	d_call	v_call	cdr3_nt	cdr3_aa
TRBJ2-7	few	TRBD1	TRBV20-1	TGCAGTGCTAGAGGGGCTTACACAGGGGTTGGCTACGAGCAGTACTTC	CSARGAYTGVGYEQYF
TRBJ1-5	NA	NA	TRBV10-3	TGTGCCATCAGCGAAACACAGGCTTATAGCAATCAGCCCCAGCATTTT	CAISETQAYSNQPQHF
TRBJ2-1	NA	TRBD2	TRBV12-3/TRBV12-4	TGTGCCAGCAACCTTAGCGGGGGGCCCGATGAGCAGTTCTTC	CASNLSGGPDEQFF
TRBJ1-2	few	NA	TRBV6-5	TGTGCCAGCAGTTACCCGGGGGCGGGATATGGCTACACCTTC	CASSYPGAGYGYTF
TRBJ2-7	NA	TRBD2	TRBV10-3	TGTGCCATCAGTGAGTCGGGGACTAGCTCCTCCTACGAGCAGTACTTC	CAISESGTSSSYEQYF
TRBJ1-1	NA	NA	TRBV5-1	TGCGCCAGCAGCTTTCAGGGACGCGACGTTATGAACACTGAAGCTTTCTTT	CASSFQGRDVMNTEAFF
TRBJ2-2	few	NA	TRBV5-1	TGCGCCAGCAGCTTCCTCTGGGCCCTGGAGTTCAACACCGGGGAGCTGTTTTTT	CASSFLWALEFNTGELFF
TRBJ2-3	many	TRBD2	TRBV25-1	TGTGCCAGCAGTCGGACTAGCGGATACACAGATACGCAGTATTTT	CASSRTSGYTDTQYF
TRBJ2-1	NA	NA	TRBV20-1	TGCAGTGCACGCAAAGGAGGCGAGAGCTCCTACAATGAGCAGTTCTTC	CSARKGGESSYNEQFF
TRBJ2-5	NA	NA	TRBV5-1	TGCGCCAGCAGCCTCCGTCCCGAGGATGAGCAGTACTTC	CASSLRPEDEQYF
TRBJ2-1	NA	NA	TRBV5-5	TGTGCCAACAGCTTGGGACCAGGGGTCGTTGAGCAGTTCTTC	CANSLGPGVVEQFF
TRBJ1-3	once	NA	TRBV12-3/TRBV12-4	TGTGCCAGCAGTTCCCGTGGGGGGGTGAACACCATATATTTT	CASSSRGGVNTIYF
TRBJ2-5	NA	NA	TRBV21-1	TGTGCCAGCAGCAAACATGAGGGCACCCAAGAGACCCAGTACTTC	CASSKHEGTQETQYF
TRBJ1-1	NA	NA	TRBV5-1	TGCGCCAGCAGCTTGGAACCGAATAAGAACACTGAAGCTTTCTTT	CASSLEPNKNTEAFF
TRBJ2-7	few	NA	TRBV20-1	TGCAGTGCTAGAGGGGTAGCGGACTACGAGCAGTACTTC	CSARGVADYEQYF
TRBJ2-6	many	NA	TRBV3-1	TGTGCCAGCAGCTCATTTTCTGGGGCCAACGTCCTGACTTTC	CASSSFSGANVLTF
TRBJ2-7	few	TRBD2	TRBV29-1	TGCAGCGTTGAACTCGGGGACAAAGGGACTAGCGGGAGTAAGTACTTC	CSVELGDKGTSGSKYF
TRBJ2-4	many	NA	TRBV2	TGTGCCAGCACCATATTGGGACGGGAGTACTTC	CASTILGREYF
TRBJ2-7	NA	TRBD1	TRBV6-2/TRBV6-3	TGTGCCAGCAGCCTCCGGACAGGGAATCACTACGAGCAGTACTTC	CASSLRTGNHYEQYF
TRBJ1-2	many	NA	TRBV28	TGTGCCAGCAGTGTAAGAGTAAACTATGGCTACACCTTC	CASSVRVNYGYTF
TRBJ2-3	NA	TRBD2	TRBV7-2	TGTGCCAGCAGCTTAGTGGGACTAGCGGGAGATACGCAGTATTTT	CASSLVGLAGDTQYF
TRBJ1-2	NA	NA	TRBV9	TGTGCCAGCAGCGTAGCCCCGACTGGGAACACCTTC	CASSVAPTGNTF
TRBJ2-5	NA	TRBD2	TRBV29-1	TGCAGCAGCGGGGGGCAAGAGACCCAGTACTTC	CSSGGQETQYF
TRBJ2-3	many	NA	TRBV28	TGTGCCAGCAGTTTAGGGGGTGAAGACGCAGATACGCAGTATTTT	CASSLGGEDADTQYF
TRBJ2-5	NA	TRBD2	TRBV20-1	TGCAGTGCTAGGATATCGAGTGCAGCGGGAACGGGTCATGAGCAGTACTTC	CSARISSAAGTGHEQYF
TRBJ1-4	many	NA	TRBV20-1	TGCAGTGCTAGCCCGGGGGGCGTAGAAAAACTGTTTTTT	CSASPGGVEKLFF
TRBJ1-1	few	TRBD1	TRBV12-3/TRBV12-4	TGTGCCAGCAGTCAGGGGGTAAAACAACCCCAAGCTTTCTTT	CASSQGVKQPQAFF